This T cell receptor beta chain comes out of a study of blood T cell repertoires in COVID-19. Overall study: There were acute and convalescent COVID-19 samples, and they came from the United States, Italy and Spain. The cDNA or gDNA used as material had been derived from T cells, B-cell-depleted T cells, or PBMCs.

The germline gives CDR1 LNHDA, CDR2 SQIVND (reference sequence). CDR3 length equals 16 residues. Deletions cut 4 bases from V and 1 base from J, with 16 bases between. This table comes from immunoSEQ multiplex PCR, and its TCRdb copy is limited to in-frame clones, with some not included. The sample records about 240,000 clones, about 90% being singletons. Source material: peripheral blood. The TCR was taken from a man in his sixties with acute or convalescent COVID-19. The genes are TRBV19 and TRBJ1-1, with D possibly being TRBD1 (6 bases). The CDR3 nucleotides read TGTGCCAGTAGTACTAGACGGACAGCCAGGAACACTGAAGCTTTCTTT. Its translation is CASSTRRTARNTEAFF.